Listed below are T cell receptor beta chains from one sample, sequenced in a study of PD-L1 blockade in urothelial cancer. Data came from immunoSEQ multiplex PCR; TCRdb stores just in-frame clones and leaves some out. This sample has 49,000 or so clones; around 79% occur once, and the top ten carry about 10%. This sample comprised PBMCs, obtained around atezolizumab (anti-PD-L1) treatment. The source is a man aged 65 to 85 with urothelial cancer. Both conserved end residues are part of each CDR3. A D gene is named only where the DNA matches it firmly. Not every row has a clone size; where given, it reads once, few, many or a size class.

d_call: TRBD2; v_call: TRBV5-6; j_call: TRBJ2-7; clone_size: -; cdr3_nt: TGTGCCAGCAGCCCGGGGGTTAGCGGGAGTTTCTACGAGCAGTACTTC; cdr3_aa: CASSPGVSGSFYEQYF
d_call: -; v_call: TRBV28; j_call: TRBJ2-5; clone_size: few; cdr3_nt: TGTGCCAGCAGTTTACAGGCCTTCCAAGAGACCCAGTACTTC; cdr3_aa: CASSLQAFQETQYF
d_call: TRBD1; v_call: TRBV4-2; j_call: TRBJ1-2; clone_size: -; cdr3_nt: TGTGCCAGCAGCCCGGGACAGACAACGATTAACTATGGCTACACCTTC; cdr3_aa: CASSPGQTTINYGYTF
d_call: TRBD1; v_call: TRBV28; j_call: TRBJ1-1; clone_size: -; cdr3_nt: TGTGCCAGCAGTTTTCCCCTGACAGGGCGAGCTTTCTTT; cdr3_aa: CASSFPLTGRAFF
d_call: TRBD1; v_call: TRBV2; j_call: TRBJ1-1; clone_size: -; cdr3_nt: TGTGCCAGCAGTGAACGGGACAGGTGGAACACTGAAGCTTTCTTT; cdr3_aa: CASSERDRWNTEAFF
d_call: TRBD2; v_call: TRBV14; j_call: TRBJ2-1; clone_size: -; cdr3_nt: TGTGCCAGCAGCCCCCGGACTAGCGGGAGCCACAACAATGAGCAGTTCTTC; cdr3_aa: CASSPRTSGSHNNEQFF
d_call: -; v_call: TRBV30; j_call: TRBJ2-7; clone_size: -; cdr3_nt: TGTGCCTGGAGCCTGACAGCTTCCTACGAGCAGTACTTC; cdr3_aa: CAWSLTASYEQYF
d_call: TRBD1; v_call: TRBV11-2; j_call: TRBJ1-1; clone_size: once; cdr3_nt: TGTGCCAGCAGCTCGCACAGGGGCCCTAAAGAGAACACTGAAGCTTTCTTT; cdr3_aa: CASSSHRGPKENTEAFF
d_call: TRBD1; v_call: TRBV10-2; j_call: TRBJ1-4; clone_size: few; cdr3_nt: TGCGCCAGCAGTGAGGCCCGGACAGGGAATGAAAAACTGTTTTTT; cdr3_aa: CASSEARTGNEKLFF
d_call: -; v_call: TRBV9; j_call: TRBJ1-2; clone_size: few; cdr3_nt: TGTGCCAGCAGCGTAGACCAAGGGGAATATGGCTACACCTTC; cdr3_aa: CASSVDQGEYGYTF
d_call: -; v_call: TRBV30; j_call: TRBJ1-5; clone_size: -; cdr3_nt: TGTGCCTGGACTCGCGGGCAGAGCAATCAGCCCCAGCATTTT; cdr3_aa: CAWTRGQSNQPQHF
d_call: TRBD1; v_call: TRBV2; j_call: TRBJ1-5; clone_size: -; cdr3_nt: TGTGCCAGCAGGGGGACAGGGGGCAATCAGCCCCAGCATTTT; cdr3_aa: CASRGTGGNQPQHF
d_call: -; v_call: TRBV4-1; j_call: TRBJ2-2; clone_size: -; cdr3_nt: TGCGCCAGCAGCCAGTCCGGGATTAGGAACACCGGGGAGCTGTTTTTT; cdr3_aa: CASSQSGIRNTGELFF
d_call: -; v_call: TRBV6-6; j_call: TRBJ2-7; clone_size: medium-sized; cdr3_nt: TGTGCCAGCAGTTACCGCGACGAGCAGTACTTC; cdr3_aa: CASSYRDEQYF
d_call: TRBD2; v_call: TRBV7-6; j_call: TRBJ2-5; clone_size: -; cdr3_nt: TGTGCCAGCAGCTTAAATGGAGGGGAGGGGGAGACCCAGTACTTC; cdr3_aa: CASSLNGGEGETQYF
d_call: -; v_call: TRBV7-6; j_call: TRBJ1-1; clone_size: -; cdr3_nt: TGTGCCAGCAGCTTAGGGCAGGGTAACACTGAAGCTTTCTTT; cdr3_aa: CASSLGQGNTEAFF